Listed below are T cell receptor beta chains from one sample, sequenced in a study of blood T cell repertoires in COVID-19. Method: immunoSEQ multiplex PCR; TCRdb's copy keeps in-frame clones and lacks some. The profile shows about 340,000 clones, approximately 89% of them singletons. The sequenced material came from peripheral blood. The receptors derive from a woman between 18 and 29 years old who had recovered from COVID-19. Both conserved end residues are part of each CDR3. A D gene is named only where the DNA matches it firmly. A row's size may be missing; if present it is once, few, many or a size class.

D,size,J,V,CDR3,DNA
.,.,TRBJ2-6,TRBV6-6,CASGEGDHSGANVLTF,TGTGCCAGCGGCGAGGGGGATCACTCTGGGGCCAACGTCCTGACTTTC
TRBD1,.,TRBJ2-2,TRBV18,CASSATGENTGELFF,TGTGCCAGCTCAGCGACAGGGGAGAACACCGGGGAGCTGTTTTTT
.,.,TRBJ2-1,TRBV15,CATSRSLVNEQFF,TGTGCCACCAGCAGGTCTCTAGTCAATGAGCAGTTCTTC
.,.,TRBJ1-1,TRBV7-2,CASSYLGGDTEAFF,TGTGCCAGCAGCTACTTGGGGGGTGACACTGAAGCTTTCTTT
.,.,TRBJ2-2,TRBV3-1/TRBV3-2,CASRLQVSSGAGELFF,TGTGCCAGCAGGCTACAGGTATCTAGTGGTGCCGGGGAGCTGTTTTTT
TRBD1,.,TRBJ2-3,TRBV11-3,CASRRTGNSGTDTQYF,TGTGCCAGCAGACGGACAGGGAACTCAGGCACAGATACGCAGTATTTT
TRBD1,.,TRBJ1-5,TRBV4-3,CASSQDRGTGGQPQHF,TGCGCCAGCAGCCAAGATAGGGGGACAGGGGGACAGCCCCAGCATTTT
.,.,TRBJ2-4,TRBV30,CAWTAGFAKNIQYF,TGTGCCTGGACAGCAGGGTTCGCCAAAAACATTCAGTACTTC
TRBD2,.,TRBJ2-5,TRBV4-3,CASSQASGTYETQYF,TGCGCCAGCAGCCAAGCAAGCGGGACCTATGAGACCCAGTACTTC
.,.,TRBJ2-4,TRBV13,CASSLKEGKNIQYF,TGTGCCAGCAGCTTAAAAGAGGGCAAAAACATTCAGTACTTC
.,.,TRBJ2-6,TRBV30,CAWSRDNSGANVLTF,TGTGCCTGGAGTCGGGACAACTCTGGGGCCAACGTCCTGACTTTC
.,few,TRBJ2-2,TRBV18,CASSPTQNTGELFF,TGTGCCAGCTCACCGACTCAGAACACCGGGGAGCTGTTTTTT
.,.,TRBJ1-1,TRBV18,CASSQYQSQEMNTEAFF,TGTGCCAGCTCACAGTACCAATCACAGGAGATGAACACTGAAGCTTTCTTT
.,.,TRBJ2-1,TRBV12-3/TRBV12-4,CASSLRQYNEQFF,TGTGCCAGCAGTTTGAGGCAGTACAATGAGCAGTTCTTC
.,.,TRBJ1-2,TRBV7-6,CASSLTGGYTF,TGTGCCAGCAGCTTAACAGGCGGCTACACCTTC
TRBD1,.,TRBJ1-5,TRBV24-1,CATSTGQGGRASNQPQHF,TGTGCCACCAGTACCGGACAGGGAGGTCGGGCGAGCAATCAGCCCCAGCATTTT
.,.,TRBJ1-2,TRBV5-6,CASSSQGAGYTF,TGTGCCAGCAGCTCGCAGGGTGCGGGCTACACCTTC
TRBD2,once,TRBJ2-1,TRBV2,CASSGERLAGATYNEQFF,TGTGCCAGCAGCGGCGAGCGACTAGCGGGAGCAACCTACAATGAGCAGTTCTTC
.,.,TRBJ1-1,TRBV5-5,CASSLDNRSARPYEAFF,TGTGCCAGCAGCTTGGACAACAGGTCGGCCCGGCCGTATGAAGCTTTCTTT
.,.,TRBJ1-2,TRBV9,CASSLGQSNYGYTF,TGTGCCAGCAGCCTGGGACAAAGTAACTATGGCTACACCTTC
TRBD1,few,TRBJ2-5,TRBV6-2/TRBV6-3,CASSYSRTGIKTQYF,TGTGCCAGCAGTTACTCGAGGACAGGGATCAAGACCCAGTACTTC
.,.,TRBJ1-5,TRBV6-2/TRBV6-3,CASSPPRSGLRQPQHF,TGTGCCAGCAGTCCCCCCCGATCAGGTTTGCGTCAGCCCCAGCATTTT
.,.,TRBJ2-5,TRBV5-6,CASSRTEGWETQYF,TGTGCCAGCAGCCGTACAGAGGGTTGGGAGACCCAGTACTTC
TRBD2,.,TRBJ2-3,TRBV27,CASKRDYQVGTDTQYF,TGTGCCAGCAAACGGGACTACCAGGTTGGGACAGATACGCAGTATTTT
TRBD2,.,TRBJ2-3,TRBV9,CASSVSGKTDTQYF,TGTGCCAGCAGCGTCAGCGGGAAAACAGATACGCAGTATTTT
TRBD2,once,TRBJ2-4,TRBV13,CASSWRGVSSSGRALAKNIQYF,TGTGCCAGCAGCTGGCGGGGCGTATCGAGTAGCGGGAGGGCCTTGGCCAAAAACATTCAGTACTTC
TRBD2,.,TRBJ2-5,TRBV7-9,CASSSPTSGKRRVQETQYF,TGTGCCAGCAGCTCTCCGACTAGCGGGAAAAGAAGGGTCCAAGAGACCCAGTACTTC
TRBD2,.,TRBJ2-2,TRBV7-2,CVSSSRTSGRAAGELFF,TGTGTCAGCAGCTCAAGGACTAGCGGGAGGGCCGCCGGGGAGCTGTTTTTT
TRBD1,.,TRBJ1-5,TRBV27,CASSLKGARQPQHF,TGTGCCAGCAGTTTAAAGGGGGCCAGGCAGCCCCAGCATTTT
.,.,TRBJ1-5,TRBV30,CAWARQRTGQPQHF,TGTGCCTGGGCCAGACAGCGAACGGGTCAGCCCCAGCATTTT
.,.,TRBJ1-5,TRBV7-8,CASSSRVSNQPQHF,TGTGCCAGCAGCTCCAGGGTAAGCAATCAGCCCCAGCATTTT
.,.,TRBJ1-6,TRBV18,CASSPAFRGDSPLHF,TGTGCCAGCTCACCTGCTTTTCGGGGTGATTCACCCCTCCACTTT
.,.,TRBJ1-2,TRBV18,CASSPDKANYGYTF,TGTGCCAGCTCACCCGACAAGGCTAACTATGGCTACACCTTC
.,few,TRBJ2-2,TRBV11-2,CASSLLAGPGELFF,TGTGCCAGCAGCTTGTTGGCGGGTCCCGGGGAGCTGTTTTTT
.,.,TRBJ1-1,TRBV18,CASSPLIWVQPLNTEAFF,TGTGCCAGCTCACCATTAATATGGGTACAGCCCTTAAACACTGAAGCTTTCTTT
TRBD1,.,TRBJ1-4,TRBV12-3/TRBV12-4,CASRPGTAEQLFF,TGTGCCAGCAGGCCTGGGACAGCTGAGCAACTGTTTTTT
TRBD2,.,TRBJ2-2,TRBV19,CASSIPWLLGTNKTGELFF,TGTGCCAGTAGTATCCCCTGGTTGCTCGGGACTAACAAAACCGGGGAGCTGTTTTTT
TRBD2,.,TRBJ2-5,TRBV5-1,CASNLLAGGPGQETQYF,TGCGCCAGCAACCTACTAGCGGGAGGGCCCGGGCAAGAGACCCAGTACTTC
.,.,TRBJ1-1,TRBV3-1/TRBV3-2,CASSQLRDTEAFF,TGTGCCAGCAGCCAGCTCCGGGACACTGAAGCTTTCTTT
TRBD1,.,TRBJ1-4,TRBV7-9,CASSLGQSPNEKLFF,TGTGCCAGCAGCTTGGGACAGTCACCTAATGAAAAACTGTTTTTT
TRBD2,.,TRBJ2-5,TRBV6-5,CASSPHEGGPETQYF,TGTGCCAGCAGTCCGCACGAGGGAGGGCCTGAGACCCAGTACTTC